Below, 19 T cell receptor beta chains from the same sample are listed, as sequenced in a study of CD8 T cells in Susac syndrome. Reverse transcription of roughly 0.5 to 1 ug RNA was carried out with random hexamers. Using its own MiXCR run on the immunoSEQ multiplex PCR reads, TCRdb lists one record per CDR3 protein. The sample carries about 190,000 distinct CDR3 sequences, over 75% recorded once. The sample taken for sequencing was CD4+ T cells from PBMCs. These receptors were obtained from a human donor with Susac syndrome.

V usage is TRBV5-8 and J usage is TRBJ2-7; 7 nucleotides agree with TRBD2. Per the germline V gene, CDR1 is SGHTS and CDR2 is YDEGEE. Trimming took 10 bases from V and 4 from J; bases not matched to a gene: 8. This CDR3 region has 12 residues. CDR3 sequence reads: CAGSGLYYEQYF. Written as DNA, the CDR3 is TGTGCCGGGTCGGGACTATATTACGAGCAGTACTTC.

V is TRBV18 and J is TRBJ2-5; the D gene is possibly TRBD1 (6 bases). CDR1 is KGHSH, CDR2 LQKENI, per germline. V shed 3 bases and J shed 4 bases, with 15 bases lying between them. This CDR3 contains 15 residues. CDR3 DNA: TGTGCCAGCTCACCGCCCGGACAGCGAGGAGAGACCCAGTACTTC. Encoded protein: CASSPPGQRGETQYF.

This clonotype was counted only a few times. V and J are TRBV18 and TRBJ2-3, with no clear D. Germline CDR1 is KGHSH and CDR2 is LQKENI. Trimming pared 6 bases from V and 9 bases from J, leaving 10 bases between. The CDR3 loop spans 11 amino acids. The CDR3, as DNA: TGTGCCAGCTCCGACGAGGAAACGCAGTATTTT. Translating it yields CASSDEETQYF.

This sequence joins TRBV15 and TRBJ2-7; 7 bases align to TRBD2. Germline CDR1 and CDR2: LNHNV and YYDKDF (reference sequence). The ends lost 0 bases at V and 2 bases at J; junction bases unmatched: 4. The CDR3 extends over 15 amino acids. CDR3 DNA: TGTGCCACCAGCAGAGATGGGGGGGAGACCTACGAGCAGTACTTC. Residues: CATSRDGGETYEQYF.

J is TRBJ2-1 and V is TRBV7-9, with TRBD2 identical over 8 bases. Losses at the gene ends were 3 bases for V and 10 bases for J; bases not matched to a gene: 11. Per the germline V gene, CDR1 is SEHNR and CDR2 is FQNEAQ (reference sequence). This CDR3 comprises 15 residues. CDR3 residues: CASSFTGGSLGEQFF. The DNA for the CDR3 is TGTGCCAGCAGCTTTACGGGAGGGAGTCTAGGGGAGCAGTTCTTC.

This clonotype has more than one count but fewer than ten. The chain links TRBV20-1 to TRBJ2-7; D is ambiguous. V gave up 8 bases and J gave up 0 bases, with 14 bases separating them. The V gene's germline CDR1 is DFQATT and CDR2 SNEGSKA (reference sequence). The CDR3 loop spans 13 amino acids. The CDR3 DNA reads TGCAGTCGTGCCGAGAGTGTCTCCTACGAGCAGTACTTC. This encodes CSRAESVSYEQYF.

J is TRBJ2-7 and V is TRBV2, with D tentatively TRBD1 (5 bases). V gave up 9 bases and J gave up 3 bases, with 12 bases separating them. The CDR3 consists of 12 residues. Germline V gene sequence: CDR1 SNHLY, CDR2 FYNNEI. The CDR3 is CASQGRSYEQYF. CDR3 sequence (DNA): TGTGCCAGTCAGGGTCGAAGCTACGAGCAGTACTTC.

J is TRBJ2-3 and V is TRBV2; the D gene is possibly TRBD2 (5 bases). CDR3 length equals 14 residues. Germline lookup yields CDR1 SNHLY and CDR2 FYNNEI. V lost 8 bases and J 1 base, leaving 13 bases between the germline ends. CDR3 region: CASRPGLRTDTQYF. DNA of the CDR3: TGTGCCAGCCGACCGGGATTACGCACAGATACGCAGTATTTT.

V and J are TRBV28 and TRBJ1-1; D not resolved. CDR1 and CDR2 (germline): MDHEN, SYDVKM. Deletions cut 5 bases from V and 11 bases from J, with 18 bases between. The CDR3 extends over 13 amino acids. Here the CDR3 reads CASSPGSGIGAFF. In DNA, the CDR3 is TGTGCCAGCAGTCCCGGGTCGGGGATTGGGGCTTTCTTT.

This rearrangement joins TRBV20-1 to TRBJ2-1, with 9 bases matching TRBD2. Germline V gives CDR1 DFQATT, CDR2 SNEGSKA (reference sequence). V trimming: 5 bases; J trimming: 5 bases; junction bases outside the gene matches: 7. This CDR3 comprises 14 residues. In DNA, the CDR3 is TGCAGTGCTCGTAGCGGGAGACATGACAATGAGCAGTTCTTC. It is translated as CSARSGRHDNEQFF.

The rearrangement links TRBV7-3 to TRBJ2-2; 10 bases line up with TRBD2. Germline V gene sequence: CDR1 SGHTA, CDR2 FQGTGA. The CDR3 length is 16 residues. Germline trimming cut 5 bases from V and 5 bases from J; bases unmatched to any gene: 8. This CDR3 reads CASSRLAGLGTGELFF. CDR3 bases: TGTGCCAGCAGCAGACTAGCGGGCTTAGGAACCGGGGAGCTGTTTTTT.

The chain combines TRBV19 with TRBJ2-3; D possibly matches TRBD1 or TRBD2 (5 bases each). The CDR3 contains 13 residues. V lost 7 bases to trimming and J lost 1 base, with 9 bases between them. CDR1 is LNHDA, CDR2 SQIVND, per germline (reference sequence). CDR3: CASNEGRTDTQYF. For the CDR3, the DNA is TGTGCCAGTAATGAGGGACGCACAGATACGCAGTATTTT. Variable domain in full (rest from reference TRBV19 and TRBJ2-3): DGGITQSPKYLFRKEGQNVTLSCEQNLNHDAMYWYRQDPGQGLRLIYYSQIVNDFQKGDIAEGYSVSREKKESFPLTVTSAQKNPTAFYLCASNEGRTDTQYFGPGTRLTVL.

The gene calls are TRBV5-1 and TRBJ2-7, with a possible D match to TRBD1 (5 bases). The germline V gene encodes CDR1 SGHRS and CDR2 YFSETQ. V was cut by 3 bases and J by 4 bases, with 14 bases left in between. The CDR3 is 14 amino acids. CDR3 bases: TGCGCCAGCAGCTCAGGGCCAGGCTATTACGAGCAGTACTTC. This gives the protein CASSSGPGYYEQYF.

V gene TRBV4-2 combines with J gene TRBJ2-1, with TRBD2 as a possible D gene (6 bases). Germline loops: CDR1 LGHNA, CDR2 YNFKEQ. V was trimmed by 0 bases and J by 8 bases, leaving 20 bases between them. The CDR3 sequence is 17 residues long. The DNA of the CDR3 is TGTGCCAGCAGCCAAGATGTGGGCGGACTAATCTCAGATGAGCAGTTCTTC. This gives the protein CASSQDVGGLISDEQFF.

V and J are TRBV20-1 and TRBJ1-1; 8 positions agree with TRBD1. V was pared by 5 bases and J by 0 bases, with 8 bases of the junction left unmatched. The CDR3 is 15 amino acids. Germline V lookup: CDR1 DFQATT, CDR2 SNEGSKA (reference sequence). The CDR3 DNA reads TGCAGTGCTGGTAGGACAGGGCAGATGAACACTGAAGCTTTCTTT. Amino acids: CSAGRTGQMNTEAFF.

The J gene is TRBJ2-1, the V gene TRBV20-1; the match to TRBD1 covers 9 bases. The CDR3 consists of 13 residues. V shed 1 base and J 8 bases; nucleotides not matched to a gene: 3. CDR1 and CDR2 from the germline V gene are DFQATT and SNEGSKA (reference sequence). CDR3: CSARVGTGYEQFF. The CDR3 DNA reads TGCAGTGCTAGAGTGGGGACAGGGTATGAGCAGTTCTTC.

The chain has TRBV5-1 and TRBJ2-7; the D is unclear. Trimming cost V 4 bases and J 0 bases, with 11 bases left between them. CDR1 is SGHRS and CDR2 is YFSETQ in the germline V gene. The CDR3 runs 14 residues. The CDR3 spells CASSDARSSYEQYF. The DNA of the CDR3 is TGCGCCAGCAGCGATGCCAGAAGCTCCTACGAGCAGTACTTC.

The V call is TRBV5-1, the J call TRBJ2-1; D perhaps matches TRBD1 (6 bases). Germline values: CDR1 SGHRS, CDR2 YFSETQ. The CDR3 has 14 residues. The V end was cut by 6 bases, the J end by 4 bases, with 14 bases between. CDR3 region: CASTDRFPYNEQFF. CDR3 nucleotide sequence: TGCGCCAGCACCGACAGGTTTCCTTACAATGAGCAGTTCTTC.

A few counts support this clonotype. This chain joins TRBV12-3 or TRBV12-4 and TRBJ1-3, with a weak D call TRBD1 (5 bases). The CDR3 loop spans 14 amino acids. Trimming shortened V by 3 bases and J by 3 bases, and 9 bases separated the two germline ends. This CDR3 reads CASSLQGGGNTIYF. CDR3 in DNA: TGTGCCAGCAGTTTGCAGGGCGGTGGAAACACCATATATTTT.